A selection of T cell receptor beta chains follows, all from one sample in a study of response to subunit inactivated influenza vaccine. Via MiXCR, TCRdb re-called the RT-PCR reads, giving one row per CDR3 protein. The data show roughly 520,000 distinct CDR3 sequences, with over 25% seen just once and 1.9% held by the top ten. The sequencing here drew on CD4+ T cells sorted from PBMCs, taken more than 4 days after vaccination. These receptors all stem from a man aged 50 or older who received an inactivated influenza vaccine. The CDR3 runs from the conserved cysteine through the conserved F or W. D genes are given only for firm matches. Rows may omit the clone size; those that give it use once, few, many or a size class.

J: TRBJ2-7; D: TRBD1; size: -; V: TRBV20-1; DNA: TGCAGTGCTAAGGACAGGGACGGATACGAGCAGTACTTC; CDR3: CSAKDRDGYEQYF
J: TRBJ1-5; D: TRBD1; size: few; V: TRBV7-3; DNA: TGTGCCAGCAGGCAGCCGGGACAGGGCCTCTATAGCAATCAGCCCCAGCATTTT; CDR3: CASRQPGQGLYSNQPQHF
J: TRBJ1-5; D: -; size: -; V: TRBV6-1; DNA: TGTGCCAGCAGTGAAGGGGGGTCCAATCAGCCCCAGCATTTT; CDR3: CASSEGGSNQPQHF
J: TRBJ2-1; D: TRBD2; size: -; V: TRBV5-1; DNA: TGCGCCAGCAGCAAACCTGGACTAGCGGTCTACAATGAGCAGTTCTTC; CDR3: CASSKPGLAVYNEQFF
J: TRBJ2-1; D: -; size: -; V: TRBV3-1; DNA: TGTGCCAGCAGCTCAACTCAAAGGACACTGTACAATGAGCAGTTCTTC; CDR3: CASSSTQRTLYNEQFF
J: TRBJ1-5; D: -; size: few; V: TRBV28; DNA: TGTGCCAGCAGTTCCATGACAGGTTACAATCAGCCCCAGCATTTT; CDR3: CASSSMTGYNQPQHF
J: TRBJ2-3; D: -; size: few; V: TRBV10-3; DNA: TGTGCCATCAGTGACATGGGGGATACGCAGTATTTT; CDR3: CAISDMGDTQYF
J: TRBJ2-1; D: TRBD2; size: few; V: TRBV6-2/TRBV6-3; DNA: TGTGCCAGCAGTCACGGGACTAGCGGGGGGTCGCAGTTCTTC; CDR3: CASSHGTSGGSQFF
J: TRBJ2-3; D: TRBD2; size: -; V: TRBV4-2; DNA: TGTGCCAGCAGCACCCGGACTAGCGGGAGCACAGATACGCAGTATTTT; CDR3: CASSTRTSGSTDTQYF
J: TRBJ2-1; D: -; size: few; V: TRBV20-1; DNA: TGCAGTGCTAGTTTACAGCACCATGAGCAGTTCTTC; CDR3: CSASLQHHEQFF
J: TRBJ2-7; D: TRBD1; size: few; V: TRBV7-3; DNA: TGTGCCAGCAGCCCTGGACAGGGGAGGTACGAGCAGTACTTC; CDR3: CASSPGQGRYEQYF
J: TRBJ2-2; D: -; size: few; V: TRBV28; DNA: TGTGCCAGCAGCCAGGACACGAACACCGGGGAGCTGTTTTTT; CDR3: CASSQDTNTGELFF
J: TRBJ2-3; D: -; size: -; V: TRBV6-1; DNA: TGTGCCAGCAGTGATGGGACAGATACGCAGTATTTT; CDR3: CASSDGTDTQYF
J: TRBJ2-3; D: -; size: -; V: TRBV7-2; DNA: TGTGCCAGCAGCTTAGAGGGGGGGACTCCCCGGTCGTATTTT; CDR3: CASSLEGGTPRSYF
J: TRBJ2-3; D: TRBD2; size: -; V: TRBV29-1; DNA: TGCAGCGTCCGTGGGACTAGCGGGACCACAGATACGCAGTATTTT; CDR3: CSVRGTSGTTDTQYF
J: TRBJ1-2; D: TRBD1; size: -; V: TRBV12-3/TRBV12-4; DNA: TGTGCCAGCAGCACTGGGACAGCCAACTATGGCTACACCTTC; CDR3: CASSTGTANYGYTF
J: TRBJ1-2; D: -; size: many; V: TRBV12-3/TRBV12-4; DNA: TGTGCCAGCAGTCCTGACAGGTCATATGGCTACACCTTC; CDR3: CASSPDRSYGYTF
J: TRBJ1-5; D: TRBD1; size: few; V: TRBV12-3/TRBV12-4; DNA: TGTGCCAGCAGTTTAGCGACAGGGGTCATTGGACAGCCCCAGCATTTT; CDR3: CASSLATGVIGQPQHF
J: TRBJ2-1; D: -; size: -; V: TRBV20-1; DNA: TGCAGTGCTAGTATAGGGGGAGAATACAATGAGCAGTTCTTC; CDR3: CSASIGGEYNEQFF
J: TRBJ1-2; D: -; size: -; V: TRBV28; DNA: TGTGCCAGCAACTCCGTCTACTATGGCTACACCTTC; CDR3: CASNSVYYGYTF
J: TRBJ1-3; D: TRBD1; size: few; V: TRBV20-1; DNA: TGCAGTGCTAGAGGCGGGACAGGGGCTGGAAACACCATATATTTT; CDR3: CSARGGTGAGNTIYF
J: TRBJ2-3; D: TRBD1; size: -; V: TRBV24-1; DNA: TGTGCCACCAGTGGGCCGGGACAGGATGTGGATACGCAGTATTTT; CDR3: CATSGPGQDVDTQYF
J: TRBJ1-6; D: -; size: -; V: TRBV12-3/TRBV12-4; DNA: TGTGCCAGCAAACGGGACAACGCGACCCCCCTCCACTTT; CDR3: CASKRDNATPLHF
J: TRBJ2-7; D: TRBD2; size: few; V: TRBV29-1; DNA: TGCAGCGTGGGAGGGAGCGCCTACGAGCAGTACTTC; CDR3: CSVGGSAYEQYF
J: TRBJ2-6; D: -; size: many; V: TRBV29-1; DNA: TGCAGCGTTGTGGGGGCTGGGGCCAACGTCCTGACTTTC; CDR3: CSVVGAGANVLTF
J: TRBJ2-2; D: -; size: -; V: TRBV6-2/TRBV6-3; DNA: TGTGCCAGCAGTTACCCCGCGATCACGCCTACGAACACCGGGGAGCTGTTTTTT; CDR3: CASSYPAITPTNTGELFF
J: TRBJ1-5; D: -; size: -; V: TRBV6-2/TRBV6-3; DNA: TGTGCCAGCAGTTACGTGTTGATCAGCAATCAGCCCCAGCATTTT; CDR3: CASSYVLISNQPQHF
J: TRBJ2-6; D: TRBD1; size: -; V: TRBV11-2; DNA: TGTGCCAGCAGCTTAGTAGGGACAGGGGCCGACCTCTCTGGGGCCAACGTCCTGACTTTC; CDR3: CASSLVGTGADLSGANVLTF
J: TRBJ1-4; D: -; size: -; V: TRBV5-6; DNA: TGTGCCAGCAGTATGCAAAGGGGCCGTAATGAAAAACTGTTTTTT; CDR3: CASSMQRGRNEKLFF
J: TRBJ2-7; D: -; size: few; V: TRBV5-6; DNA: TGTGCCAGCAGCTTCCTAGAGGAGCAGTACTTC; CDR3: CASSFLEEQYF
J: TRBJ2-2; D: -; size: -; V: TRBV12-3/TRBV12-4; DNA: TGTGCCAGCAGCCCCCGATCGGCCGGGGAGCTGTTTTTT; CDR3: CASSPRSAGELFF
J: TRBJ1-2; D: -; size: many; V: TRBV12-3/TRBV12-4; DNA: TGTGCCAGCAGTTCTGGCAGGGCCCGCTATGGCTACACCTTC; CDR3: CASSSGRARYGYTF
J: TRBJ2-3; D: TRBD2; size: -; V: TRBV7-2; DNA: TGTGCCAGCAGCTTTCAGCGGGGGCAGGCAGATACGCAGTATTTT; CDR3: CASSFQRGQADTQYF
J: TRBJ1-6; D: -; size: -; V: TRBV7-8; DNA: TGTGCCAGCAGCTCCGCCACCCTCCACTTT; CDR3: CASSSATLHF
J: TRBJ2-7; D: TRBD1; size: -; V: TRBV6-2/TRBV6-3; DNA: TGTGCCAGCAGTTACTCGATTCAACAGGGGCCGGGCGGGTTCTCCTACGAGCAGTACTTC; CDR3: CASSYSIQQGPGGFSYEQYF
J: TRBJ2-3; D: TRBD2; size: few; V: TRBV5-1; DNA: TGCGCCAGCAGTGCCGGGACTAGCCTAGATACGCAGTATTTT; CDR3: CASSAGTSLDTQYF
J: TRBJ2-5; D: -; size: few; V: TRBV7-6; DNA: TGTGCCAGCAGCCAATCCGGGACCCTCGTATTGGAGACCCAGTACTTC; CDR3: CASSQSGTLVLETQYF
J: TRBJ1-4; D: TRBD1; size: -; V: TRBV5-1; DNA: TGCGCCAGCAGCCTATCCGGGACAGGGGTACGAAACGAAAAACTGTTTTTT; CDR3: CASSLSGTGVRNEKLFF
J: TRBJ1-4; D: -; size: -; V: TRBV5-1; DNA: TGCGCCAGCAGCCGTGCGGGAGACGGTGAAAAACTGTTTTTT; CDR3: CASSRAGDGEKLFF
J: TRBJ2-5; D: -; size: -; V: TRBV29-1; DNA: TGCAGCGTTTTAGACCAATGGGAGACCCAGTACTTC; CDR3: CSVLDQWETQYF
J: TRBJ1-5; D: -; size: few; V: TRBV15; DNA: TGTGCCACCAGCAGAGATCGAGCAGGCTATGCGCCCCAGCATTTT; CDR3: CATSRDRAGYAPQHF
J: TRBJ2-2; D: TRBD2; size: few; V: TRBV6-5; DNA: TGTGCCAGCAGTCAACAGCGGGAGAAGCTGTTTTTT; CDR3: CASSQQREKLFF
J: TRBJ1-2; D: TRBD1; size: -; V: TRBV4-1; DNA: TGCGCCAGCAGCCCAGCCGGACAGGGGGCGCGTGGCTACACCTTC; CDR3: CASSPAGQGARGYTF
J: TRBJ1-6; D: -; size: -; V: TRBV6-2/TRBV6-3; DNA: TGTGCCAGCGCCCGGGACACCCGCTCCTATAATTCACCCCTCCACTTT; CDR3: CASARDTRSYNSPLHF
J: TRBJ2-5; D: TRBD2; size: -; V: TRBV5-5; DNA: TGTGCCAGCAGCTTGGGTACTAGCGGGAGACTTGTGGAGACCCAGTACTTC; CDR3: CASSLGTSGRLVETQYF
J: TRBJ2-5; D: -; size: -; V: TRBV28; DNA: TGTGCCAGCAATCCAGGGTTAAGGGAGACCCAGTACTTC; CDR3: CASNPGLRETQYF
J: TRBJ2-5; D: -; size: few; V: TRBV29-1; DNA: TGCAGCGTGGGCCTCGACAGGATTCAAGAGACCCAGTACTTC; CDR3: CSVGLDRIQETQYF
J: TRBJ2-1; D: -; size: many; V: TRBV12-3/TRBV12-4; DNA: TGTGCCAGCACCCTCTACAATGAGCAGTTCTTC; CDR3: CASTLYNEQFF